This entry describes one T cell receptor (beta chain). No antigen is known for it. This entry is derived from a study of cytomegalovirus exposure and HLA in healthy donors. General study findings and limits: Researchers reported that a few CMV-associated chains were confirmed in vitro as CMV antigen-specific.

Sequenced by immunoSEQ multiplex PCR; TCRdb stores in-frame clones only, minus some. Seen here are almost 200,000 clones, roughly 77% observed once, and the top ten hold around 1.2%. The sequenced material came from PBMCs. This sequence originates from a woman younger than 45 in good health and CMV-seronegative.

The DNA for the CDR3 is TGCAGCGTTGGTAGGACTTCAGCCCCCTACGAGCAGTACTTC. It encodes CSVGRTSAPYEQYF. The chain has TRBV29-1 and TRBJ2-7; D possibly corresponds to TRBD2 (5 bases). In germline, CDR1 is SQVTM, CDR2 ANQGSEA. V was trimmed by 4 bases and J by 2 bases, leaving 15 bases between them. The CDR3 is made up of 14 amino acids.